This T cell receptor beta chain originates from a study of blood T cell repertoires in COVID-19. Study as a whole: The study drew acute and convalescent COVID-19 samples from the United States, Italy and Spain.

With respect to this clone: In the same sample, other DNA sequences code for this CDR3.

The method was immunoSEQ multiplex PCR; TCRdb's version includes in-frame clones alone and lacks a portion of them. The table has under 450,000 clones, approximately 89% seen once; the top ten hold roughly 13%. The sample consisted of peripheral blood. This sequence originates from a woman in her forties or fifties with COVID-19, enrolled during active disease.

The CDR3 DNA sequence: TGCGCCAGCAGCCCAGGGACAGGGAATCAGCCCCAGCATTTT. Protein product: CASSPGTGNQPQHF. The chain recombines TRBV5-1 with TRBJ1-5; 9 bases align to TRBD1. The CDR3 is 14 residues long. Trimming cost V 4 bases and J 4 bases; bases outside gene matches: 3. The germline V gene encodes CDR1 SGHRS and CDR2 YFSETQ.